The 13 T cell receptor beta chains in this list originate from one sample, sequenced in a study of blood T cell repertoires in COVID-19 (dated by TCRdb to the early 2020s). The protocol used for the library was the immunoSEQ multiplex PCR assay. What TCRdb holds here is the immuneACCESS table cut down to in-frame rearrangements. Part of the clones is not present; checked against another copy, under half of the missing clones reflect an unresolved V gene, and the others are unexplained. The sample records 220,000 or so clones, around 89% of which are singletons. The top ten clones comprise roughly 16% of the sample. The sequenced material came from PBMCs or T cells enriched from blood (not recorded which). These TCRs come from a man aged 30 to 39 who had been exposed to COVID-19.

The rearrangement links TRBV6-5 to TRBJ1-1; 7 bases are a match to TRBD1. This CDR3 is 15 amino acids long. Germline-derived CDR1 and CDR2 are MNHEY and SVGAGI. V gave up 4 bases and J gave up 0 bases; unmatched junction bases: 5. This CDR3 is CASSSPGQMNTEAFF. In DNA form, the CDR3 reads TGTGCCAGCAGTTCCCCGGGACAGATGAACACTGAAGCTTTCTTT.

This clone was seen a handful of times. Other nucleotide sequences from this sample produce the same CDR3. V is TRBV29-1 and J is TRBJ2-7; TRBD1 is a possible D gene (5 bases). The germline V gene has CDR1 SQVTM and CDR2 ANQGSEA. This CDR3 has 12 amino acids. The V end was cut by 4 bases, the J end by 1 base, with 8 bases between. CDR3 sequence (DNA): TGCAGCGTTGCGCAGGGTTCCTACGAGCAGTACTTC. It yields the protein CSVAQGSYEQYF.

The chain joins TRBV7-2 to TRBJ2-7, with a weak D call TRBD2 (6 bases). V dropped 4 bases and J dropped 4 bases, with 17 bases sitting between them. This CDR3 is built from 15 residues. In germline, CDR1 is SGHTA, CDR2 FQGNSA. CDR3 nucleotides: TGTGCCAGCAGCTCGAGACCGGGACTCCTGTACGAGCAGTACTTC. Protein: CASSSRPGLLYEQYF.

A single count supports this clone. The rearrangement uses TRBV24-1 and TRBJ2-1; tentatively, D is TRBD2 (6 bases). The V gene lost 4 bases and the J gene lost 12 bases, with 21 bases spanning the gap. CDR1 and CDR2 (germline): KGHDR, SFDVKD. The CDR3 is 15 amino acids. CDR3: CATSDPGPRVGGQFF. CDR3 coding DNA: TGTGCCACCAGTGACCCCGGACCCAGGGTGGGGGGGCAGTTCTTC.

The count of this clone is one. V usage is TRBV2 and J usage is TRBJ2-7; weak D call: TRBD1 (6 bases). The CDR3 consists of 15 residues. CDR1 is SNHLY and CDR2 is FYNNEI in the germline V gene. V dropped 5 bases and J dropped 3 bases, with 17 bases sitting between them. The CDR3 is CASSLQGRLYYEQYF. CDR3 DNA: TGTGCCAGCAGTTTACAGGGACGACTCTACTACGAGCAGTACTTC. The complete variable domain, with remaining parts taken from reference TRBV2 and TRBJ2-7, reads EPEVTQTPSHQVTQMGQEVILRCVPISNHLYFYWYRQILGQKVEFLVSFYNNEISEKSEIFDDQFSVERPDGSNFTLKIRSTKLEDSAMYFCASSLQGRLYYEQYFGPGTRLTVT.

This clone was recorded a few times. The chain carries TRBV10-3 and TRBJ1-6; D perhaps matches TRBD1 (5 bases). The germline CDR1 and CDR2 sequences are ENHRY and SYGVKD. The length of the CDR3 is 15 residues. Trimming cost V 10 bases and J 7 bases, with 20 bases left between them. The CDR3 DNA reads as TGTGCCACCTCGGGGGAGAGTTCGGGGAATTCACCCCTCCACTTT. Translating gives CATSGESSGNSPLHF.

This CDR3 is CASMARGGQGASGANVLTF. In DNA, the CDR3 is TGTGCCAGCATGGCCCGGGGGGGACAGGGCGCCTCTGGGGCCAACGTCCTGACTTTC. The chain is built from TRBV2 and TRBJ2-6; D is possibly TRBD1 (9 bases). Germline V gene data show CDR1 as SNHLY and CDR2 as FYNNEI. The CDR3 is 19 residues long. Trimming took off 7 bases at V and 0 bases at J, with 22 bases between the two ends.

The rearrangement links TRBV7-6 to TRBJ1-2, with D unclear. The length of the CDR3 is 15 residues. V gave up 0 bases and J gave up 0 bases, with 8 bases separating them. Germline values: CDR1 SGHVS, CDR2 FNYEAQ. The CDR3 sequence is CASSLATGANYGYTF. The CDR3 DNA reads as TGTGCCAGCAGCTTAGCGACGGGAGCTAACTATGGCTACACCTTC.

This rearrangement joins TRBV20-1 to TRBJ2-7, with D possibly TRBD1 on 5 matching bases. This CDR3 contains 11 residues. Trimming pared 5 bases from V and 5 bases from J, leaving 10 bases between. Germline V CDR1 and CDR2: DFQATT, SNEGSKA (reference sequence). CDR3 amino acids: CSAPGNHEQYF. DNA of the CDR3: TGCAGTGCTCCAGGGAACCACGAGCAGTACTTC.

The chain uses TRBV9 and TRBJ2-3, with 15 bases matching TRBD2. V shed 4 bases and J 6 bases; nucleotides not matched to a gene: 6. Germline assignment: CDR1 SGDLS and CDR2 YYNGEE. The CDR3 loop spans 16 amino acids. The DNA of the CDR3 is TGTGCCAGCAGCCTCCGGACTAGCGGGGGGGCGGATACGCAGTATTTT. It encodes CASSLRTSGGADTQYF.

V gene TRBV6-5 combines with J gene TRBJ2-7; 8 nucleotides agree with TRBD2. The V segment lost 3 bases and the J segment 2 bases; nucleotides outside the gene matches: 9. Germline V lookup: CDR1 MNHEY, CDR2 SVGAGI. The CDR3 is 16 amino acids. The DNA for the CDR3 is TGTGCCAGCAGTTATCGGGGGGGTACAGGACCCTACGAGCAGTACTTC. It specifies CASSYRGGTGPYEQYF.

V is TRBV19 and J is TRBJ2-5, with D unresolved. The V end was cut by 9 bases, the J end by 5 bases, with 10 bases between. Germline lookup yields CDR1 LNHDA and CDR2 SQIVND (reference sequence). CDR3 size: 11 residues. The CDR3 spells CASGVSETQYF. In DNA, the CDR3 is TGTGCCAGCGGAGTGAGTGAGACCCAGTACTTC. Based on the CDR3 plus reference TRBV19 and TRBJ2-5, the full variable domain is DGGITQSPKYLFRKEGQNVTLSCEQNLNHDAMYWYRQDPGQGLRLIYYSQIVNDFQKGDIAEGYSVSREKKESFPLTVTSAQKNPTAFYLCASGVSETQYFGPGTRLLVL.

The chain is built from TRBV6-5 and TRBJ1-2, with 10 bases identical to TRBD1. The germline gives CDR1 MNHEY, CDR2 SVGAGI. V lost 6 bases, J lost 8 bases, and 6 bases stayed unmatched. The CDR3 has 13 amino acids. CDR3 in amino acids: CASSPTGGGGYTF. The CDR3 DNA is TGTGCCAGCAGCCCGACAGGGGGCGGCGGCTACACCTTC.